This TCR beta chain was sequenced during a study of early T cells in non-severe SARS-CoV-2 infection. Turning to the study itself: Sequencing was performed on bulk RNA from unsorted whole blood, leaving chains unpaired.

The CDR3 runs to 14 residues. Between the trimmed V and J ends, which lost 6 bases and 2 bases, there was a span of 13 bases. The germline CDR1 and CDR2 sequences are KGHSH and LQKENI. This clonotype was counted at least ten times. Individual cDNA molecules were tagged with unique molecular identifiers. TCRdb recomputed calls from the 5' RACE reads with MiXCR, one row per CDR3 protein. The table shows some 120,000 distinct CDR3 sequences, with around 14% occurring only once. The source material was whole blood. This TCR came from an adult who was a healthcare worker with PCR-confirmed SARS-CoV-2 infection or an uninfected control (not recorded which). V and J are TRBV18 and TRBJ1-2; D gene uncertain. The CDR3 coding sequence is TGTGCCAGCTCCCCAGCGAGGGAAAACTATGGCTACACCTTC. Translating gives CASSPARENYGYTF.